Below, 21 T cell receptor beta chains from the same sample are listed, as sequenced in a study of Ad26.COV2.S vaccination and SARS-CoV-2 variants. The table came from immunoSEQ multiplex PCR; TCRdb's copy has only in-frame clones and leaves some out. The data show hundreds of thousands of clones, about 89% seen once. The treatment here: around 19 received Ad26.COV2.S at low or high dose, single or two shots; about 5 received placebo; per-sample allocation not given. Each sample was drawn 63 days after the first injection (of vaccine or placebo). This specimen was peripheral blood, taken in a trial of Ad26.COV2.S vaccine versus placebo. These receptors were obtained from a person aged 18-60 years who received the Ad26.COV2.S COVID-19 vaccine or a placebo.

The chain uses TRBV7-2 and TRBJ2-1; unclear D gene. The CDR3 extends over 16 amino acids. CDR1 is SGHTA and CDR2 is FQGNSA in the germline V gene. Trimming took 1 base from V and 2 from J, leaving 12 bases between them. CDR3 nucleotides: TGTGCCAGCAGCTTAGTACGACCCGTGACCTACAATGAGCAGTTCTTC. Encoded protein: CASSLVRPVTYNEQFF.

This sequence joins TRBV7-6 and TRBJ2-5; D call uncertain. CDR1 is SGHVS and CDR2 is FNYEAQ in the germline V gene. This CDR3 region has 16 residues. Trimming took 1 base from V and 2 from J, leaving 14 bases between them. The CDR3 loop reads CASSLGFGVGQETQYF. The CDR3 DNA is TGTGCCAGCAGCTTAGGGTTTGGGGTAGGGCAAGAGACCCAGTACTTC. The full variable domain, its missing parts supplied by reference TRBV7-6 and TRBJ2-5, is GAGVSQSPRYKVTKRGQDVALRCDPISGHVSLYWYRQALGQGPEFLTYFNYEAQQDKSGLPNDRFSAERPEGSISTLTIQRTEQRDSAMYRCASSLGFGVGQETQYFGPGTRLLVL.

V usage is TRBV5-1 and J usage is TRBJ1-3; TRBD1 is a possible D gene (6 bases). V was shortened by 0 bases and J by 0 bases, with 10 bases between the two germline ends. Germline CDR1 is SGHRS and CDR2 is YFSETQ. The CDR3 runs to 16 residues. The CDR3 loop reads CASSLGKGGSGNTIYF. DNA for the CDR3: TGCGCCAGCAGCTTGGGCAAAGGGGGCTCTGGAAACACCATATATTTT. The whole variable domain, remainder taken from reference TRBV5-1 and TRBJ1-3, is KAGVTQTPRYLIKTRGQQVTLSCSPISGHRSVSWYQQTPGQGLQFLFEYFSETQRNKGNFPGRFSGRQFSNSRSEMNVSTLELGDSALYLCASSLGKGGSGNTIYFGEGSWLTVV.

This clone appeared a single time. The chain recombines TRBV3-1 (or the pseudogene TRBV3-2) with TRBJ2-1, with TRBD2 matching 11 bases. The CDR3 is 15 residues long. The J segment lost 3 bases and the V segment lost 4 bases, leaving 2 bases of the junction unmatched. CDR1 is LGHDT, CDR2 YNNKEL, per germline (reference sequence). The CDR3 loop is CASSPTSGNYNEQFF. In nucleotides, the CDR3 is TGTGCCAGCAGCCCGACTAGCGGGAACTACAATGAGCAGTTCTTC.

In DNA form, the CDR3 reads TGTGCCAGCAGCAATCTTCAACTCGGACTTCTCAATACGCAGTATTTT. Encoded protein: CASSNLQLGLLNTQYF. The chain uses TRBV9 and TRBJ2-3, with D possibly being TRBD2 (5 bases). The germline V and J ends were trimmed by 4 bases and 7 bases, with 22 bases remaining between them. The length of the CDR3 is 16 residues. CDR1 is SGDLS and CDR2 is YYNGEE in the germline V gene.

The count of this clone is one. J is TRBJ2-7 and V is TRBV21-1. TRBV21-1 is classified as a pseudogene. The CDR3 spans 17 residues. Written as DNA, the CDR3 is TGTGCCAGCAGCACCACCGCTCCAGGACGGAACTCCTACGAGCAGTACTTC. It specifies CASSTTAPGRNSYEQYF.

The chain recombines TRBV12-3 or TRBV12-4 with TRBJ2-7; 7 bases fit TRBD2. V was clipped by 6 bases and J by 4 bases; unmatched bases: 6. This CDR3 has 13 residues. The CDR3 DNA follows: TGTGCCAGCAGGACGGGGGGTAGGTACGAGCAGTACTTC. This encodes CASRTGGRYEQYF.

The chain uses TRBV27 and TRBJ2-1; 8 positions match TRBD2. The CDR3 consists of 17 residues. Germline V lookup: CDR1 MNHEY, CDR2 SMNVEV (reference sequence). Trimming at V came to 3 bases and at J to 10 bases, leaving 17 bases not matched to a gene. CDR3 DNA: TGTGCCAGCAGTTTTAACCCCGGGGGGGTTGTGGAGGGGGAGCAGTTCTTC. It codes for CASSFNPGGVVEGEQFF.

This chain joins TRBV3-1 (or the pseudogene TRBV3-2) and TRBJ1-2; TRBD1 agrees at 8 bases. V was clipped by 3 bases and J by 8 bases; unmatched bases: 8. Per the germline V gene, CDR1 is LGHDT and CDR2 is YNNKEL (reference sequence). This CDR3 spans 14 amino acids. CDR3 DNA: TGTGCCAGCAGCCATTCGGACAGGGAAGGCGGCTACACCTTC. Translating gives CASSHSDREGGYTF.

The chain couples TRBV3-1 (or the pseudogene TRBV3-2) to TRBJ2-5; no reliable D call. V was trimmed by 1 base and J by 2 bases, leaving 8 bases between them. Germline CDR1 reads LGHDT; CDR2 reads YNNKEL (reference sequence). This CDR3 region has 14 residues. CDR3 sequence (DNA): TGTGCCAGCAGCCAAGGACACGGGCAAGAGACCCAGTACTTC. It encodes CASSQGHGQETQYF.

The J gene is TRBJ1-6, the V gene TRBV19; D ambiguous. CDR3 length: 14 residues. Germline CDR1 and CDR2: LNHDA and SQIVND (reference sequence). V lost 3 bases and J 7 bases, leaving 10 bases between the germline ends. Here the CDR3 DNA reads TGTGCCAGTAGTATGAGAACAGAAAATTCACCCCTCCACTTT. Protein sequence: CASSMRTENSPLHF.

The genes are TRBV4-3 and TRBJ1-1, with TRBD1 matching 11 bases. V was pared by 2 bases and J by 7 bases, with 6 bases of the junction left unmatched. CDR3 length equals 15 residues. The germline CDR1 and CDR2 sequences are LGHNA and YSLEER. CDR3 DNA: TGCGCCAGCAGCCAACAGGGACAGGGGGGTGGTGAAGCTTTCTTT. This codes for CASSQQGQGGGEAFF.

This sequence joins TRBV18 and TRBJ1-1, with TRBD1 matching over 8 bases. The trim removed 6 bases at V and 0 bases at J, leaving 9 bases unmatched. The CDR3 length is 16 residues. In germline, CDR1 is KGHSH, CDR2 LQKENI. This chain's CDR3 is CASSPGTGWVNTEAFF. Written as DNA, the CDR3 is TGTGCCAGCTCCCCCGGGACAGGTTGGGTGAACACTGAAGCTTTCTTT.

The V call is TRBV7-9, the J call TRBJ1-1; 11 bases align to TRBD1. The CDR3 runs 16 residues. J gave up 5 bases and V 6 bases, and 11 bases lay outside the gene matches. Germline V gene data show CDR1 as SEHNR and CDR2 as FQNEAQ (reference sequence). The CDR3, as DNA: TGTGCCAGCAGTACCGGACAGGGGGCGAGACCAACTGAAGCTTTCTTT. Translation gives CASSTGQGARPTEAFF.

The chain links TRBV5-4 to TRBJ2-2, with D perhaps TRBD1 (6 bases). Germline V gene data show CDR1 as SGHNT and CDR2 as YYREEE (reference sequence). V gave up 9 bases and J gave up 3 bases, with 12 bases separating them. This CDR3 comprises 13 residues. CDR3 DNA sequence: TGTGCCATCACAGGGACGTACACCGGGGAGCTGTTTTTT. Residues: CAITGTYTGELFF.

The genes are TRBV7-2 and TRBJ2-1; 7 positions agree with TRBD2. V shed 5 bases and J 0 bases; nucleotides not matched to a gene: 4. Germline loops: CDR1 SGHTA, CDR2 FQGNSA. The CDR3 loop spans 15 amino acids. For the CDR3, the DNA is TGTGCCAGCAGCCCAGGGAGGGGCTCCTACAATGAGCAGTTCTTC. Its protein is CASSPGRGSYNEQFF.

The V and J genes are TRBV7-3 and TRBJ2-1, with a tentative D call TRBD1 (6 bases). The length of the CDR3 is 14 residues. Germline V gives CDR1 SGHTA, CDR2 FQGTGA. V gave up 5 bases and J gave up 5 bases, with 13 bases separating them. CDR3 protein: CASSPDPGDNEQFF. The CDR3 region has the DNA TGTGCCAGCAGCCCAGACCCAGGGGACAATGAGCAGTTCTTC.

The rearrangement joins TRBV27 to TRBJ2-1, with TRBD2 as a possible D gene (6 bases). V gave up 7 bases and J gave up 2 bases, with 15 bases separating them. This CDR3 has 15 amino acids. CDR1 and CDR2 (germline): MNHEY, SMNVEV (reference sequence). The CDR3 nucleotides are TGTGCCAGCAAGGTTCAGGCGGGACCCTACAATGAGCAGTTCTTC. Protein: CASKVQAGPYNEQFF.

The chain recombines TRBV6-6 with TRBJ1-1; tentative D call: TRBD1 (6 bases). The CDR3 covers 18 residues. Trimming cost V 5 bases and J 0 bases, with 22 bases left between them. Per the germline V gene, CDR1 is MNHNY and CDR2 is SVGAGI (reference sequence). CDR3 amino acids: CASSHPVRGEKMNTEAFF. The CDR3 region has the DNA TGTGCCAGCAGTCATCCTGTAAGGGGGGAAAAAATGAACACTGAAGCTTTCTTT.

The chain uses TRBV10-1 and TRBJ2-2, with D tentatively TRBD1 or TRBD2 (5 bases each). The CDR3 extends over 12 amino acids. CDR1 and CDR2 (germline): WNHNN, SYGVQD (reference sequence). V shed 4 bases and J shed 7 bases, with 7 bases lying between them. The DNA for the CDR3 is TGCGCCAGCAGTGGGGGGAGCGGGGAGCTGTTTTTT. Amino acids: CASSGGSGELFF.

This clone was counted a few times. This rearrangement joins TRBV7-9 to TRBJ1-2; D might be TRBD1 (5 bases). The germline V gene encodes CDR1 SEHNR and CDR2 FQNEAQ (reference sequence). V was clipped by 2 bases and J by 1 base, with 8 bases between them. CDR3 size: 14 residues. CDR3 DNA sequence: TGTGCCAGCAGCTTATCGGGGGTTAACTATGGCTACACCTTC. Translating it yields CASSLSGVNYGYTF.